Listed below are T cell receptor beta chains from one sample, sequenced in a study of shared clonotypes between healthy human individuals. Assay: immunoSEQ multiplex PCR; the TCRdb copy retains only in-frame clones and omits some. Altogether about 680,000 clones are present, roughly 73% being singletons, with the ten largest covering around 2%. Sequenced: memory CD4+ T cells sorted from blood. These receptors all come from a woman aged 30 to 39 in good health. Each CDR3 is given with its conserved first and last residue. A D gene is named only where the DNA matches it firmly. A clone size is listed for some rows: how often the clone was seen (once, few, many), or a class if it is expanded.

j_call | d_call | v_call | clone_size | cdr3_aa | cdr3_nt
TRBJ2-2 | NA | TRBV9 | NA | CASSPQSGVGELFF | TGTGCCAGCAGCCCCCAGTCCGGGGTCGGGGAGCTGTTTTTT
TRBJ2-1 | NA | TRBV7-3 | NA | CASSSGRDNEQFF | TGTGCCAGCAGCTCAGGACGGGACAATGAGCAGTTCTTC
TRBJ2-5 | NA | TRBV19 | once | CASSGQLQETQYF | TGTGCCAGTTCCGGACAGCTCCAAGAGACCCAGTACTTC
TRBJ2-7 | TRBD2 | TRBV2 | NA | CASTPLAGVLYEQYF | TGTGCCAGCACCCCTCTAGCGGGAGTACTTTACGAGCAGTACTTC
TRBJ1-4 | NA | TRBV28 | NA | CASSLSPPDEKLFF | TGTGCCAGCAGTTTATCCCCCCCTGATGAAAAACTGTTTTTT
TRBJ2-1 | NA | TRBV7-3 | NA | CASSIHNNEQFF | TGTGCCAGCAGCATCCACAACAATGAGCAGTTCTTC
TRBJ1-5 | TRBD1 | TRBV2 | NA | CASSEGTGGTQPQHF | TGTGCCAGCAGTGAAGGGACAGGGGGCACGCAGCCCCAGCATTTT
TRBJ1-1 | NA | TRBV6-1 | NA | CASSEQIKAFF | TGTGCCAGCAGTGAACAGATAAAAGCTTTCTTT
TRBJ2-7 | TRBD2 | TRBV4-1 | NA | CASSQEGPSGDYEQYF | TGCGCCAGCAGCCAAGAGGGGCCTAGCGGAGACTACGAGCAGTACTTC
TRBJ2-3 | NA | TRBV10-3 | NA | CAISEYLGGTGTDTQYF | TGTGCCATCAGCGAATACCTCGGGGGGACAGGCACAGATACGCAGTATTTT
TRBJ2-2 | TRBD1 | TRBV6-1 | NA | CASSEGQGAGGELFF | TGTGCCAGCAGTGAAGGGCAGGGGGCGGGCGGGGAGCTGTTTTTT
TRBJ1-1 | NA | TRBV28 | few | CASTPGGAQGRPEAFF | TGTGCCAGCACTCCCGGTGGGGCCCAGGGGAGGCCTGAAGCTTTCTTT
TRBJ1-2 | NA | TRBV18 | NA | CASSPGQESNYGYTF | TGTGCCAGCTCACCAGGACAAGAGAGTAACTATGGCTACACCTTC
TRBJ1-1 | TRBD1 | TRBV18 | NA | CASSPTGTDTEAFF | TGTGCCAGCTCACCTACCGGGACAGACACTGAAGCTTTCTTT
TRBJ2-1 | NA | TRBV5-1 | once | CASSSRGAGSSYNEQFF | TGCGCCAGCAGCTCCCGTGGGGCGGGAAGCTCCTACAATGAGCAGTTCTTC
TRBJ1-3 | NA | TRBV18 | NA | CASSPPGRSSGNTIYF | TGTGCCAGCTCACCACCGGGCCGCAGCTCTGGAAACACCATATATTTT
TRBJ2-1 | NA | TRBV5-1 | NA | CASSLSQGYNEQFF | TGCGCCAGCAGCTTGAGTCAGGGGTACAATGAGCAGTTCTTC
TRBJ1-1 | NA | TRBV28 | many | CASSFEVSFNTEAFF | TGTGCCAGCAGTTTCGAGGTCAGCTTTAACACTGAAGCTTTCTTT
TRBJ1-3 | NA | TRBV18 | NA | CASSPYISSGNTIYF | TGTGCCAGCTCACCCTACATCTCCTCTGGAAACACCATATATTTT
TRBJ1-2 | NA | TRBV16 | NA | CASSGLGVVRKTYGF | TGTGCCAGCAGCGGTCTAGGGGTCGTTAGAAAGACCTATGGCTTC
TRBJ1-2 | TRBD1 | TRBV30 | NA | CAWNPTGVGGYTF | TGTGCCTGGAACCCGACAGGGGTGGGTGGCTACACCTTC
TRBJ1-1 | NA | TRBV29-1 | NA | CSARDDATEAFF | TGCAGCGCTCGGGACGACGCCACTGAAGCTTTCTTT
TRBJ2-2 | NA | TRBV27 | few | CASRLGFIDGTGELFF | TGTGCCAGCAGACTAGGGTTCATAGACGGGACCGGGGAGCTGTTTTTT
TRBJ2-1 | TRBD2 | TRBV5-1 | NA | CASSLSSGSYNEQFF | TGCGCCAGCAGCCTCTCTAGCGGATCCTACAATGAGCAGTTCTTC
TRBJ2-6 | NA | TRBV28 | few | CASSSGEGNLSGANVLTF | TGTGCCAGCAGTTCGGGGGAAGGAAACCTCTCTGGGGCCAACGTCCTGACTTTC
TRBJ2-2 | TRBD2 | TRBV5-4 | NA | CASSTGLAGGNTGELFF | TGTGCCAGCAGCACAGGACTAGCGGGAGGGAACACCGGGGAGCTGTTTTTT
TRBJ2-5 | NA | TRBV5-1 | NA | CASSGEGGETQYF | TGCGCCAGCAGCGGAGAAGGCGGGGAGACCCAGTACTTC
TRBJ2-3 | NA | TRBV2 | NA | CASSEAEAEDTQYF | TGTGCCAGCAGTGAAGCGGAGGCCGAAGATACGCAGTATTTT
TRBJ1-4 | NA | TRBV5-1 | NA | CASSSGTADEKLFF | TGCGCCAGCAGCTCCGGGACGGCGGACGAAAAACTGTTTTTT
TRBJ1-1 | NA | TRBV28 | NA | CASIAPSEAFF | TGTGCCAGCATCGCCCCCTCTGAAGCTTTCTTT
TRBJ2-7 | NA | TRBV7-9 | NA | CASSFSQGSGEQYF | TGTGCCAGCAGCTTTTCTCAGGGATCGGGGGAGCAGTACTTC
TRBJ1-6 | NA | TRBV7-9 | NA | CASSLGRSSYNSPLHF | TGTGCCAGCAGCTTAGGCCGAAGCTCCTATAATTCACCCCTCCACTTT
TRBJ2-5 | NA | TRBV5-4 | NA | CASSLLGEGETQYF | TGTGCCAGCAGCTTGTTAGGGGAAGGAGAGACCCAGTACTTC
TRBJ2-7 | NA | TRBV30 | NA | CAWTRQGTGEQYF | TGTGCCTGGACACGCCAGGGAACGGGGGAGCAGTACTTC
TRBJ1-3 | NA | TRBV10-3 | once | CAISEVDRPTGNTIYF | TGTGCCATCAGTGAGGTAGACAGGCCGACTGGAAACACCATATATTTT
TRBJ2-2 | NA | TRBV7-9 | NA | CASSLDSFGGELFF | TGTGCCAGCAGCCTCGACAGCTTCGGCGGGGAGCTGTTTTTT
TRBJ1-1 | NA | TRBV11-2 | few | CASSFDTEAFF | TGTGCCAGCAGCTTCGACACTGAAGCTTTCTTT
TRBJ2-7 | TRBD1 | TRBV5-1 | NA | CASSSDRDGYEQYF | TGCGCCAGCAGCTCCGACAGGGACGGATACGAGCAGTACTTC
TRBJ2-2 | TRBD2 | TRBV2 | NA | CASSGGLTSGNTWELFF | TGTGCCAGCAGTGGGGGGTTGACTAGCGGTAACACGTGGGAGCTGTTTTTT
TRBJ1-4 | NA | TRBV2 | NA | CASRDPREKLFF | TGTGCCAGCAGGGACCCCCGAGAAAAACTGTTTTTT
TRBJ2-2 | TRBD2 | TRBV14 | NA | CASSQDARTSGRANTGELFF | TGTGCCAGCAGCCAAGATGCCCGGACTAGCGGGAGGGCCAACACCGGGGAGCTGTTTTTT
TRBJ2-5 | NA | TRBV4-2 | once | CASSQDWGEDQYF | TGTGCCAGCAGCCAAGATTGGGGAGAGGACCAGTACTTC
TRBJ2-3 | TRBD2 | TRBV12-5 | many | CASALGAGGGTDTQYF | TGTGCTAGTGCCCTTGGGGCGGGAGGAGGTACAGATACGCAGTATTTT
TRBJ2-2 | TRBD2 | TRBV7-7 | few | CASSPSGNTGELFF | TGTGCCAGCAGCCCTAGCGGGAATACCGGGGAGCTGTTTTTT
TRBJ1-4 | NA | TRBV7-2 | NA | CASSLQGTNEKLFF | TGTGCCAGCAGCTTACAGGGGACTAATGAAAAACTGTTTTTT
TRBJ2-7 | TRBD2 | TRBV2 | NA | CASGGVSGRAYEQYF | TGTGCCAGCGGCGGGGTCAGCGGGAGGGCCTACGAGCAGTACTTC
TRBJ1-1 | NA | TRBV11-3 | NA | CASSVRQSNTEAFF | TGTGCCAGCAGCGTGAGACAGAGCAACACTGAAGCTTTCTTT
TRBJ2-7 | NA | TRBV6-1 | NA | CASSERYSYEQYF | TGTGCCAGCAGTGAAAGGTACTCCTACGAGCAGTACTTC
TRBJ1-1 | NA | TRBV2 | NA | CASRGDTNTEAFF | TGTGCCAGCAGAGGGGACACGAACACTGAAGCTTTCTTT
TRBJ2-4 | NA | TRBV18 | once | CASSPAGAGIQYF | TGTGCCAGCTCACCGGCAGGGGCGGGCATTCAGTACTTC
TRBJ1-5 | TRBD1 | TRBV7-2 | few | CASSLRGQINQPQHF | TGTGCCAGCAGCTTACGGGGACAGATCAATCAGCCCCAGCATTTT
TRBJ2-5 | NA | TRBV7-9 | NA | CASTLGVQETQYF | TGTGCCAGTACTCTAGGGGTCCAAGAGACCCAGTACTTC
TRBJ1-6 | NA | TRBV7-3 | NA | CASSLTARDRSPLHF | TGTGCCAGCAGCTTGACAGCCAGGGATCGTTCACCCCTCCACTTT